The sequence of this T cell receptor (beta chain) was determined in a study of CD8 T cells in Susac syndrome. An input of about 0.45 to 1 ug of RNA was subjected to reverse transcription using random hexamers. TCRdb used MiXCR to reprocess the immunoSEQ multiplex PCR reads, holding one entry per CDR3 protein. Of some 150,000 distinct CDR3 sequences in the sample, approximately 93% were seen once. Trimming removed 4 bases from V and 11 bases from J; junction bases left unmatched: 13. CDR1 and CDR2 (germline): SGHTA, FQGNSA. The length of the CDR3 is 14 residues. Sequencing of TCR beta covered CD8+ and CD4+ T cells obtained from blood.

The sequence derives from a human donor in good health. Sequencing was performed on CD4+ T cells from PBMCs. The gene calls are TRBV7-2 and TRBJ1-1; TRBD1 matches at 7 bases. This chain's CDR3 is CASSSSRDSARAFF. The CDR3 DNA sequence: TGTGCCAGCAGCTCGTCCCGGGACAGCGCGAGGGCTTTCTTT. The full variable domain, rest sourced from reference TRBV7-2 and TRBJ1-1, is GAGVSQSPSNKVTEKGKDVELRCDPISGHTALYWYRQSLGQGLEFLIYFQGNSAPDKSGLPSDRFSAERTGGSVSTLTIQRTQQEDSAVYLCASSSSRDSARAFFGQGTRLTVV.